This T cell receptor (beta chain) was obtained from a study of neurological immune-mediated disorders. TCRdb re-called the 5' RACE reads through MiXCR, storing one row per CDR3 protein. The sample yields tens of thousands of distinct CDR3 sequences, about 3.7% seen once. Study observations and caveats: According to phylogenetic grouping, one related-CDR3 cluster, a possible signature, contained the repertoires of 18 of 34 multiple sclerosis patients.

This clonotype was detected ten times or more. Antigen: not known. CDR1 is SGHRS and CDR2 is YFSETQ in the germline V gene. Between the trimmed V and J ends, which lost 0 bases and 1 base, there was a span of 10 bases. The CDR3 sequence is 16 residues long. The receptor was derived from a middle-aged man with multiple sclerosis. The rearrangement joins TRBV5-1 to TRBJ2-2; D is ambiguous. Material for sequencing was PBMCs. CDR3 coding DNA: TGCGCCAGCAGCTTGGCCCCCGCCGGGAACACCGGGGAGCTGTTTTTT. Its translation: CASSLAPAGNTGELFF.